This T cell receptor beta chain derives from a study of shared clonotypes between healthy human individuals. Study details: Two women and a few men aged 18 to 49 served as donors.

Several immunoSEQ plates received, in even portions, the genomic DNA of each subset. The authors loaded roughly 200 ng DNA, 27,000 or so T cell genomes, into sorted-subset replicate PCRs. Assay used: immunoSEQ multiplex PCR; TCRdb lists only in-frame clones, some missing. Among 2 million to 2.5 million clones listed, about 92% were seen once. Germline CDR1 is SQVTM and CDR2 is ANQGSEA. V shed 4 bases and J shed 0 bases, with 7 bases lying between them. CDR3 length: 13 residues. This clone was recorded only once. All the donors were Caucasian adults who lived in Nashville, Tennessee. Sequencing was performed on naive CD4+ T cells from PBMCs. Subset indicated: CD45RA+ positively selected. The chain uses TRBV29-1 and TRBJ2-4; D gene uncertain. The clonotype comes from a man between 18 and 35 years old in good health. Some clones in this sample may be carry-over from other donors' samples. CDR3 residues: CSVAPIAKNIQYF. The CDR3, as DNA: TGCAGCGTTGCTCCGATAGCCAAAAACATTCAGTACTTC.